This record concerns one T cell receptor (beta chain) sequence. Its cognate antigen is unknown. The sample carries other DNA sequences with the same CDR3. V lost 1 base to trimming and J lost 2 bases, with 8 bases between them. This CDR3 region has 14 residues. Looked up from germline, CDR1 is SGHTA and CDR2 is FQGNSA. The sample belongs to a study of cytomegalovirus exposure and HLA in healthy donors. Study outcomes and limitations: In a later analysis, HLA-associated beta chains showed higher expansion and lower generation probabilities than comparable chains.

Vbeta (60) and Jbeta (13) primers were used in the PCR. Sequencing used immunoSEQ multiplex PCR; TCRdb keeps in-frame clones, though not all of them. This table holds around 150,000 clones, 76% found once. The gene calls are TRBV7-2 and TRBJ2-5; the D gene is possibly TRBD1 (5 bases). The sequenced sample consisted of PBMCs. This clonotype was sampled from a man aged 60 to 69 in good health and CMV-seronegative. DNA of the CDR3: TGTGCCAGCAGCTTAGGGCAGGGACAAGAGACCCAGTACTTC. Protein: CASSLGQGQETQYF.